This T cell receptor beta chain was observed in a study of T-cell memory formation after mild COVID-19. Study details: Largely donor-specific TCR clusters were found. General study points: While clones contracting from day 15 to 85 were balanced between CD4 and CD8, later expanders leaned CD4+. Nothing confirmed that second-wave clones peaking on day 37 were specific for SARS-CoV-2. CD4+ clones that contracted lay mainly in CM and EM; CD8+ ones lay in EMRA.

Germline V lookup: CDR1 SQVTM, CDR2 ANQGSEA. The CDR3 has 13 amino acids. The V end lost 4 bases, the J end lost 6 bases, and 15 bases lay between the germline ends. This clonotype was observed a handful of times. Its antigen remains unknown. TCRdb processed the 5' RACE reads anew with MiXCR; each CDR3 protein has one entry. The sample has about 470,000 distinct CDR3 sequences, about 23% seen once. The sequenced sample was PBMCs or a T cell subset sorted from them (not recorded which). The V call is TRBV29-1, the J call TRBJ1-1, with D hard to call. The clonotype comes from an adult woman who had mild COVID-19 (a few samples of this study predate the infection). Cell type and time point are not known. The CDR3 loop is CSVVGFSGAEAFF. The CDR3 coding sequence is TGCAGCGTTGTGGGCTTCTCGGGCGCTGAAGCTTTCTTT. Full variable domain (rest looked up from reference TRBV29-1 and TRBJ1-1): SAVISQKPSRDICQRGTSLTIQCQVDSQVTMMFWYRQQPGQSLTLIATANQGSEATYESGFVIDKFPISRPNLTFSTLTVSNMSPEDSSIYLCSVVGFSGAEAFFGQGTRLTVV.